Below are 27 T cell receptor beta chains sequenced from a single sample in a study of technical replicates of blood from a handful of donors. TCRdb's table, derived via immunoSEQ multiplex PCR, lists solely in-frame clones and lacks some. The table shows some 70,000 clones, with roughly nine tenths occurring only once. The sample taken for sequencing was PBMCs. The receptors stem from a human donor in good health. Some clones in this sample may be carry-over from other donors' samples.

The CDR3, as DNA: TGTGCCAGCAGGGCGGGGACAGGGAGGATGAACACTGAAGCTTTCTTT. This gives the protein CASRAGTGRMNTEAFF. This chain joins TRBV2 and TRBJ1-1, with 9 bases lining up with TRBD1. The CDR3 contains 16 residues. Per the germline V gene, CDR1 is SNHLY and CDR2 is FYNNEI. After removal of 6 bases from V and 0 bases from J, the junction contained 8 bases not matched to a gene.

The V and J genes are TRBV7-9 and TRBJ2-1, with 9 positions matching TRBD1. CDR3 size: 12 residues. Germline assignment: CDR1 SEHNR and CDR2 FQNEAQ (reference sequence). V gave up 5 bases and J gave up 9 bases; unmatched junction bases: 2. The CDR3 region has the DNA TGTGCCAGCAGCATGGACAGGGGTGAGCAGTTCTTC. Residues: CASSMDRGEQFF.

The chain links TRBV12-2 to TRBJ2-1; the DNA was not compared with TRBD1, the D call given in the table. TRBV12-2 is marked as a pseudogene. This CDR3 comprises 20 residues. CDR3 sequence reads: CASRFETGKTRPKDYNEQFF. CDR3 DNA: TGTGCAAGTCGCTTTGAAACAGGTAAGACGCGTCCTAAAGACTACAATGAGCAGTTCTTC.

This chain links TRBV7-6 with TRBJ2-3; 12 nucleotides line up with TRBD2. Germline trimming cut 1 base from V and 6 bases from J; bases unmatched to any gene: 8. CDR3 size: 17 residues. From germline, CDR1 is SGHVS and CDR2 FNYEAQ. CDR3 in amino acids: CASSLVSSGGARDTQYF. The CDR3 DNA reads TGTGCCAGCAGCTTAGTTTCTAGCGGGGGGGCGAGGGATACGCAGTATTTT.

The chain links TRBV6-6 to TRBJ1-3, with D maybe TRBD1 (5 bases). V lost 4 bases and J 4 bases, leaving 17 bases between the germline ends. The germline V gene has CDR1 MNHNY and CDR2 SVGAGI (reference sequence). This CDR3 is 16 amino acids long. CDR3 protein: CASSLDRPSSGNTIYF. CDR3 DNA sequence: TGTGCCAGCAGTTTAGACAGACCGTCTTCCGGAAACACCATATATTTT.

The chain has TRBV6-5 and TRBJ1-1; D is unclear. CDR3 size: 14 residues. Germline-derived CDR1 and CDR2 are MNHEY and SVGAGI. V lost 6 bases, J lost 2 bases, and 13 bases lay in between. Here the CDR3 reads CASSAKKSNTEAFF. CDR3 nucleotide sequence: TGTGCCAGCAGCGCGAAGAAGAGTAACACTGAAGCTTTCTTT.

The chain has TRBV27 and TRBJ2-7; 10 bases are a match to TRBD2. This CDR3 is 16 amino acids long. The trim removed 2 bases at V and 2 bases at J, leaving 6 bases unmatched. Germline V lookup: CDR1 MNHEY, CDR2 SMNVEV (reference sequence). CDR3 DNA sequence: TGTGCCAGCAGTTTAACCCAAGCGGGAGGGCCCTACGAGCAGTACTTC. Translated, it gives CASSLTQAGGPYEQYF.

V and J are TRBV5-4 and TRBJ2-1; maybe TRBD2 (5 bases). With 4 bases removed from V and 0 bases from J, the gap between germline ends came to 14 bases. The CDR3 extends over 16 amino acids. CDR1 is SGHNT, CDR2 YYREEE, per germline (reference sequence). The CDR3 DNA is TGTGCCAGCAGCGCTAGACTGGGGAGCTCCTACAATGAGCAGTTCTTC. Translating gives CASSARLGSSYNEQFF.

This chain links TRBV7-9 with TRBJ2-7; tentatively, D is TRBD1 (6 bases). Germline CDR1 and CDR2: SEHNR and FQNEAQ (reference sequence). Trimming shortened V by 5 bases and J by 0 bases, and 11 bases separated the two germline ends. The CDR3 length is 14 residues. The CDR3 DNA sequence: TGTGCCAGCAGCCCACGACAGGCCTCCTACGAGCAGTACTTC. Its translation: CASSPRQASYEQYF.

The J gene is TRBJ1-1, the V gene TRBV6-5, with D hard to call. V was trimmed by 2 bases and J by 4 bases, leaving 8 bases between them. The length of the CDR3 is 13 residues. Germline CDR1 reads MNHEY; CDR2 reads SVGAGI. CDR3 sequence reads: CASSYVGGTEAFF. DNA of the CDR3: TGTGCCAGCAGTTACGTGGGAGGCACTGAAGCTTTCTTT.

The CDR3: CASSKGLAGGQGEQFF. CDR3 DNA sequence: TGTGCCAGCAGCAAGGGACTAGCGGGAGGTCAGGGTGAGCAGTTCTTC. The chain couples TRBV7-6 to TRBJ2-1, with TRBD2 matching 15 bases. Germline lookup yields CDR1 SGHVS and CDR2 FNYEAQ. V shed 5 bases and J 9 bases; nucleotides not matched to a gene: 8. The CDR3 is made up of 16 amino acids. Complete variable domain (other parts from reference TRBV7-6 and TRBJ2-1): GAGVSQSPRYKVTKRGQDVALRCDPISGHVSLYWYRQALGQGPEFLTYFNYEAQQDKSGLPNDRFSAERPEGSISTLTIQRTEQRDSAMYRCASSKGLAGGQGEQFFGPGTRLTVL.

The V call is TRBV10-3, the J call TRBJ1-2; D is unclear. Germline lookup yields CDR1 ENHRY and CDR2 SYGVKD. Trimming stripped 10 bases from V and 5 bases from J, with 23 bases between. The CDR3 runs to 15 residues. The CDR3 loop reads CATNSPGEEPYGYTF. In nucleotides, the CDR3 is TGTGCCACCAATTCCCCCGGGGAGGAACCTTATGGCTACACCTTC.

This chain uses TRBV12-2 with TRBJ1-1. TRBV12-2 is a pseudogene locus. The CDR3 is 17 amino acids. CDR3 nucleotides: TGTGCAAGTCGCTTAGCTGATCTACCGCTACTGAACACTGAAGCTTTCTTT. The encoded protein is CASRLADLPLLNTEAFF.

Written as DNA, the CDR3 is TGTGCCAGCAGCTTAGGGCTAGCGAACGAGCAGTACTTC. Translated, it gives CASSLGLANEQYF. This sequence joins TRBV7-2 and TRBJ2-7; D possibly corresponds to TRBD2 (6 bases). The CDR3 contains 13 residues. In germline, CDR1 is SGHTA, CDR2 FQGNSA. Trimming pared 1 base from V and 5 bases from J, leaving 9 bases between.

The J gene is TRBJ1-1, the V gene TRBV19, with 9 bases identical to TRBD1. Germline V gene data show CDR1 as LNHDA and CDR2 as SQIVND (reference sequence). After removal of 4 bases from V and 5 bases from J, the junction contained 8 bases not matched to a gene. The CDR3 totals 15 residues. For the CDR3, the DNA is TGTGCCAGTAGTACACAGGGGGCGCAGAGGACTGAAGCTTTCTTT. Residues: CASSTQGAQRTEAFF.

A single count supports this clone. The chain combines TRBV7-2 with TRBJ2-7; TRBD2 matches at 7 bases. The CDR3 covers 15 residues. CDR1 and CDR2 from the germline V gene are SGHTA and FQGNSA. V lost 2 bases and J lost 0; bases outside the gene matches: 4. This chain's CDR3 is CASSLFGGSSYEQYF. CDR3 in DNA: TGTGCCAGCAGCTTATTCGGCGGGAGCTCCTACGAGCAGTACTTC.

This chain uses TRBV7-6 with TRBJ2-7, with D perhaps matching TRBD1 (5 bases). Trimming removed 1 base at V and 3 bases at J, with 13 bases between. The CDR3 contains 15 residues. Germline V gene sequence: CDR1 SGHVS, CDR2 FNYEAQ. CDR3 region: CASSLGGLGDYEQYF. In DNA, the CDR3 is TGTGCCAGCAGCTTAGGGGGCTTAGGCGACTACGAGCAGTACTTC.

This clone has a handful of counts. The rearrangement joins TRBV7-3 to TRBJ2-2; 12 nucleotides align to TRBD2. Germline values: CDR1 SGHTA, CDR2 FQGTGA. Trimming cost V 5 bases and J 7 bases; bases outside gene matches: 8. The CDR3 is 16 residues long. DNA of the CDR3: TGTGCCAGCAGCCTGGGGACTAGCGGGTTAGGCGGGGAGCTGTTTTTT. It is translated as CASSLGTSGLGGELFF.

Only one count was recorded for this clone. The chain combines TRBV11-2 with TRBJ2-1; TRBD2 is a possible D gene (6 bases). V was pared by 3 bases and J by 9 bases, with 6 bases between. The length of the CDR3 is 11 residues. Germline-derived CDR1 and CDR2 are SGHAT and FQNNGV. CDR3 region: CASSLGGEQFF. The CDR3 region has the DNA TGTGCCAGCAGCTTGGGGGGTGAGCAGTTCTTC.

The DNA of the CDR3 is TGTGCCAGCAGTGAAGCGCTAGGCGCGGGCAATCAGCCCCAGCATTTT. It is translated as CASSEALGAGNQPQHF. J is TRBJ1-5 and V is TRBV6-1; D unresolved. Germline CDR1 MNHNS, CDR2 SASEGT. Trimming cost V 0 bases and J 2 bases, with 11 bases left between them. The CDR3 is made up of 16 amino acids.

This clone is a singleton in its sample. The V call is TRBV21-1, the J call TRBJ2-3; the table names TRBD2, a call not compared with the DNA. TRBV21-1 is designated a pseudogene. The CDR3 is 16 residues long. In DNA form, the CDR3 reads TGTGCCAGCAGCCATAAAAGAGATCACAGCACAGATACGCAGTATTTT. The encoded protein is CASSHKRDHSTDTQYF.

The V call is TRBV7-2, the J call TRBJ2-1; a weak D match, TRBD2 (5 bases). Germline CDR1 is SGHTA and CDR2 is FQGNSA. This CDR3 comprises 13 residues. The V and J ends lost 6 bases and 8 bases respectively, with 14 bases between them. The CDR3 spells CASRYTSRDEQFF. CDR3 nucleotides: TGTGCCAGCAGATACACTAGTAGGGATGAGCAGTTCTTC.

The rearrangement uses TRBV7-2 and TRBJ2-7, with D possibly being TRBD1 (6 bases). Germline V gene sequence: CDR1 SGHTA, CDR2 FQGNSA. The CDR3 loop spans 15 amino acids. Trimming removed 4 bases from V and 2 bases from J, with 15 bases in between. The CDR3 sequence: CASSSRSRGPYEQYF. DNA for the CDR3: TGTGCCAGCAGCTCCAGGAGCAGGGGACCCTACGAGCAGTACTTC.

The chain joins TRBV30 to TRBJ2-1; D is perhaps TRBD2 (6 bases). Trimming took 0 bases from V and 1 from J, leaving 22 bases between them. The germline CDR1 and CDR2 sequences are GTSNPN and SVGIG (reference sequence). The CDR3 runs to 19 residues. CDR3 residues: CAWSVPSLGGAKSYNEQFF. Written as DNA, the CDR3 is TGTGCCTGGAGTGTACCCTCGTTGGGGGGAGCAAAGTCCTACAATGAGCAGTTCTTC.

This chain connects TRBV5-4 to TRBJ1-6, with D perhaps matching TRBD1 (5 bases). Between the trimmed V and J ends, which lost 4 bases and 13 bases, there was a span of 21 bases. There are 15 residues in the CDR3. Looked up from germline, CDR1 is SGHNT and CDR2 is YYREEE (reference sequence). The CDR3 region has the DNA TGTGCCAGCAGCAAGCGGGACGGGGTAATTAGGCCCCTCCACTTT. It yields the protein CASSKRDGVIRPLHF.

V usage is TRBV5-4 and J usage is TRBJ2-1; possibly TRBD1 for D (6 bases). This CDR3 spans 15 amino acids. V dropped 1 base and J dropped 3 bases, with 11 bases sitting between them. Germline-derived CDR1 and CDR2 are SGHNT and YYREEE (reference sequence). CDR3 in DNA: TGTGCCAGCAGCTTGCGAGGGGGTTTCTACAATGAGCAGTTCTTC. It yields the protein CASSLRGGFYNEQFF.

The rearrangement uses TRBV19 and TRBJ2-1, with no clear D. This CDR3 contains 12 residues. Germline CDR1 is LNHDA and CDR2 is SQIVND (reference sequence). The ends were cut back, 5 bases at V and 8 bases at J, with 10 bases in the middle. This chain's CDR3 is CASSFGSDEQFF. As DNA, the CDR3 is TGTGCCAGTAGTTTCGGGTCAGATGAGCAGTTCTTC.